The 10 T cell receptor beta chains below all came from one sample that was sequenced in a study of cytomegalovirus exposure and HLA in healthy donors. The PCR had 60 Vbeta and 13 Jbeta primers. Produced via immunoSEQ multiplex PCR; TCRdb's table is partial and in-frame only. The profile shows some 130,000 clones, roughly 82% of them singletons. Sequenced sample: PBMCs. The receptors originated from a man between 45 and 60 years old in good health and CMV-seronegative.

The chain links TRBV5-4 to TRBJ1-1; D perhaps matches TRBD1 (5 bases). The germline CDR1 and CDR2 sequences are SGHNT and YYREEE (reference sequence). V lost 3 bases to trimming and J lost 1 base, with 13 bases between them. The CDR3 sequence is 15 residues long. CDR3 nucleotides: TGTGCCAGCAGCTCCGAATGGGGCCCGAACACTGAAGCTTTCTTT. It is translated as CASSSEWGPNTEAFF. Full variable domain (remainder filled in from reference TRBV5-4 and TRBJ1-1): ETGVTQSPTHLIKTRGQQVTLRCSSQSGHNTVSWYQQALGQGPQFIFQYYREEENGRGNFPPRFSGLQFPNYSSELNVNALELDDSALYLCASSSEWGPNTEAFFGQGTRLTVV.

V gene TRBV28 combines with J gene TRBJ2-7; 8 bases agree with TRBD1. Germline CDR1 is MDHEN and CDR2 is SYDVKM. This CDR3 has 16 residues. The V segment lost 0 bases and the J segment 3 bases; nucleotides outside the gene matches: 7. The DNA for the CDR3 is TGTGCCAGCAGTTTATGGACAGGGGAACCGGTCTACGAGCAGTACTTC. It is translated as CASSLWTGEPVYEQYF.

This clone was seen more than once but under ten times. V gene TRBV4-3 combines with J gene TRBJ2-3; D unclear. The CDR3 is 13 residues long. From germline, CDR1 is LGHNA and CDR2 YSLEER. The V end was cut by 2 bases, the J end by 4 bases, with 7 bases between. The CDR3 DNA reads TGCGCCAGCAGCCAACGCGTCGCAGATACGCAGTATTTT. It translates to CASSQRVADTQYF.

The gene calls are TRBV27 and TRBJ2-3, with unresolved D. Trimming shortened V by 2 bases and J by 2 bases, and 8 bases separated the two germline ends. Germline V lookup: CDR1 MNHEY, CDR2 SMNVEV (reference sequence). The CDR3 has 14 amino acids. The CDR3 loop is CASSLKWPTDTQYF. The DNA for the CDR3 is TGTGCCAGCAGTTTAAAGTGGCCCACAGATACGCAGTATTTT.

This clone showed up just once. The chain has TRBV6-5 and TRBJ2-7; 8 bases line up with TRBD2. The CDR3 contains 15 residues. V was pared by 6 bases and J by 0 bases, with 7 bases of the junction left unmatched. Germline V lookup: CDR1 MNHEY, CDR2 SVGAGI. The CDR3 coding sequence is TGTGCCAGCAGCTTTACTAGCGGATACTCCTACGAGCAGTACTTC. Residues: CASSFTSGYSYEQYF.

This sequence joins TRBV4-1 and TRBJ1-2; TRBD1 might be the D (5 bases). The V gene's germline CDR1 is MGHRA and CDR2 YSYEKL. V lost 1 base and J 8 bases, leaving 17 bases between the germline ends. This CDR3 contains 15 residues. The CDR3 reads CASSQGQARVKGYTF. The CDR3 nucleotides are TGCGCCAGCAGCCAAGGTCAGGCCAGGGTAAAGGGCTACACCTTC.

V gene TRBV7-9 combines with J gene TRBJ2-1, with 7 bases aligning to TRBD1. Germline-derived CDR1 and CDR2 are SEHNR and FQNEAQ (reference sequence). This CDR3 is 12 amino acids long. Germline trimming cut 3 bases from V and 15 bases from J; bases unmatched to any gene: 8. The chain's CDR3 is CASSFGQAIRFF. The CDR3 bases are TGTGCCAGCAGCTTCGGACAGGCGATAAGGTTCTTC.

V is TRBV27 and J is TRBJ2-7; 7 positions match TRBD1. The CDR3 spans 16 residues. V gave up 4 bases and J gave up 7 bases; unmatched junction bases: 16. The germline CDR1 and CDR2 sequences are MNHEY and SMNVEV (reference sequence). The CDR3 sequence: CASSSARTGTPREQYF. The CDR3 bases are TGTGCCAGCAGTTCCGCCCGGACAGGTACCCCTCGGGAGCAGTACTTC.

V and J are TRBV6-5 and TRBJ2-3, with 8 bases identical to TRBD2. V shed 6 bases and J 6 bases; nucleotides not matched to a gene: 8. This CDR3 is 14 amino acids long. Germline CDR1 and CDR2: MNHEY and SVGAGI. CDR3 bases: TGTGCCAGCAGAAAAGGACTAGCATCCGATACGCAGTATTTT. Protein sequence: CASRKGLASDTQYF.

The rearrangement links TRBV30 to TRBJ1-1; D unresolved. The V end was cut by 3 bases, the J end by 0 bases, with 8 bases between. Per germline, CDR1 GTSNPN and CDR2 SVGIG (reference sequence). This CDR3 is built from 13 residues. The CDR3 nucleotides are TGTGCCTGGAGGGCAGAAATGAACACTGAAGCTTTCTTT. Its protein product is CAWRAEMNTEAFF. The full variable domain, rest sourced from reference TRBV30 and TRBJ1-1, is SQTIHQWPATLVQPVGSPLSLECTVEGTSNPNLYWYRQAAGRGLQLLFYSVGIGQISSEVPQNLSASRPQDRQFILSSKKLLLSDSGFYLCAWRAEMNTEAFFGQGTRLTVV.